The 12 T cell receptor beta chains given below trace back to one sample, sequenced in a study of shared clonotypes between healthy human individuals. Here immunoSEQ multiplex PCR was the method, and the copy in TCRdb shows in-frame clones only, minus some. The data show 2.3 million or so clones, 93% seen once. The sequencing input was naive CD4+ T cells from PBMCs. Sample subset: CD45RA+ positively selected. These receptors were taken from a man younger than 35 in good health. Some clones in this sample may be carry-over from other donors' samples.

This clone appeared once. This chain joins TRBV30 and TRBJ1-3, with TRBD1 identical over 7 bases. V dropped 3 bases and J dropped 4; count of bases not matched to a gene: 6. This CDR3 has 14 amino acids. Germline CDR1 and CDR2: GTSNPN and SVGIG (reference sequence). The CDR3 loop is CAWRVTGTGNTIYF. The DNA of the CDR3 is TGTGCCTGGAGAGTGACAGGGACGGGAAACACCATATATTTT.

The chain has TRBV7-9 and TRBJ2-1; 11 bases agree with TRBD2. Germline V gene lookup returns CDR1 SEHNR and CDR2 FQNEAQ (reference sequence). CDR3 length: 14 residues. V was clipped by 4 bases and J by 8 bases; unmatched bases: 4. CDR3 region: CASSSSSGRYEQFF. Written as DNA, the CDR3 is TGTGCCAGCAGCTCCTCTAGCGGGAGGTATGAGCAGTTCTTC. Looking up the rest from reference TRBV7-9 and TRBJ2-1 gives the full variable domain: DTGVSQNPRHKITKRGQNVTFRCDPISEHNRLYWYRQTLGQGPEFLTYFQNEAQLEKSRLLSDRFSAERPKGSFSTLEIQRTEQGDSAMYLCASSSSSGRYEQFFGPGTRLTVL.

Regarding this clone: Within the sample, other DNA sequences also encode this same CDR3. The genes are TRBV14 and TRBJ2-7; 8 bases line up with TRBD1. CDR1 and CDR2 (germline): SGHDN, FVKESK. This CDR3 comprises 14 residues. V lost 3 bases and J lost 4; bases outside the gene matches: 5. CDR3 in amino acids: CASSQGTGPYEQYF. In DNA form, the CDR3 reads TGTGCCAGCAGCCAGGGGACAGGCCCGTACGAGCAGTACTTC.

The CDR3 protein is CASSPQTGKMETQYF. In DNA, the CDR3 is TGTGCCAGCAGCCCTCAGACAGGGAAAATGGAGACCCAGTACTTC. The V gene is TRBV7-9, the J gene TRBJ2-5, with TRBD1 matching over 7 bases. The CDR3 is 15 amino acids. CDR1 is SEHNR, CDR2 FQNEAQ, per germline (reference sequence). V gave up 5 bases and J gave up 5 bases; unmatched junction bases: 11.

The genes are TRBV5-1 and TRBJ1-3; perhaps TRBD1 as D (6 bases). The V end was cut by 2 bases, the J end by 1 base, with 10 bases between. Germline values: CDR1 SGHRS, CDR2 YFSETQ. The CDR3 has 15 amino acids. This CDR3 is CASSFGQLSGNTIYF. The DNA for the CDR3 is TGCGCCAGCAGCTTCGGACAGCTATCTGGAAACACCATATATTTT.

The V call is TRBV10-1, the J call TRBJ1-1, with D tentatively TRBD1 (5 bases). The CDR3 is 17 residues long. CDR1 is WNHNN and CDR2 is SYGVQD in the germline V gene (reference sequence). Trimming removed 4 bases at V and 1 base at J, with 19 bases between. CDR3 residues: CASSGPGKRTRNTEAFF. The CDR3 DNA sequence: TGCGCCAGCAGTGGGCCTGGGAAGAGGACAAGGAACACTGAAGCTTTCTTT.

Note on this clone: Mismatch with germline at one junction end may stem from a read error. J is TRBJ1-4 and V is TRBV28, with D perhaps TRBD1 (6 bases). This CDR3 region has 13 residues. Per the germline V gene, CDR1 is MDHEN and CDR2 is SYDVKM. The CDR3 sequence is CASSLRLRRGGWF. The CDR3 bases are TGTGCCAGCAGTTTAAGGCTCAGGAGGGGGGGGTGGTTT.

V gene TRBV28 combines with J gene TRBJ1-1; no clear D gene. CDR1 is MDHEN, CDR2 SYDVKM, per germline. This CDR3 is built from 13 residues. Trimming left V 10 bases short and J 0 bases short, with 12 bases between. Here the CDR3 DNA reads TGTGCCACGGGCGGAATAATGAACACTGAAGCTTTCTTT. It specifies CATGGIMNTEAFF. The variable domain in full, with the rest retrieved from reference TRBV28 and TRBJ1-1, is DVKVTQSSRYLVKRTGEKVFLECVQDMDHENMFWYRQDPGLGLRLIYFSYDVKMKEKGDIPEGYSVSREKKERFSLILESASTNQTSMYLCATGGIMNTEAFFGQGTRLTVV.

The genes are TRBV11-2 and TRBJ2-1, with D tentatively TRBD2 (6 bases). V was clipped by 3 bases and J by 0 bases, with 9 bases between them. In germline, CDR1 is SGHAT, CDR2 FQNNGV. The CDR3 contains 15 residues. CDR3 amino acids: CASSFSGSSYNEQFF. The CDR3 DNA follows: TGTGCCAGCAGCTTTAGCGGAAGCTCCTACAATGAGCAGTTCTTC.

The rearrangement joins TRBV28 to TRBJ2-1, with 8 bases aligning to TRBD1. J lost 3 bases, V lost 8 bases, and 6 bases had no gene match. There are 14 residues in the CDR3. CDR1 and CDR2 (germline): MDHEN, SYDVKM. The CDR3 sequence is CASRGQVFYNEQFF. CDR3 sequence (DNA): TGTGCCAGCCGGGGACAGGTGTTCTACAATGAGCAGTTCTTC.

V and J are TRBV19 and TRBJ1-5; D ambiguous. CDR1 and CDR2 (germline): LNHDA, SQIVND (reference sequence). This CDR3 contains 16 residues. V was clipped by 6 bases and J by 0 bases, with 15 bases between them. CDR3 in DNA: TGTGCCAGTAGGAAATTCGGACGTTATAGCAATCAGCCCCAGCATTTT. Its translation is CASRKFGRYSNQPQHF.

This chain joins TRBV5-1 and TRBJ1-1; no clear D gene. Germline V lookup: CDR1 SGHRS, CDR2 YFSETQ. This CDR3 is built from 13 residues. The V end lost 4 bases, the J end lost 6 bases, and 13 bases lay between the germline ends. The CDR3 region is CASSVGRFAEAFF. The DNA of the CDR3 is TGCGCCAGCAGCGTCGGACGATTTGCTGAAGCTTTCTTT.